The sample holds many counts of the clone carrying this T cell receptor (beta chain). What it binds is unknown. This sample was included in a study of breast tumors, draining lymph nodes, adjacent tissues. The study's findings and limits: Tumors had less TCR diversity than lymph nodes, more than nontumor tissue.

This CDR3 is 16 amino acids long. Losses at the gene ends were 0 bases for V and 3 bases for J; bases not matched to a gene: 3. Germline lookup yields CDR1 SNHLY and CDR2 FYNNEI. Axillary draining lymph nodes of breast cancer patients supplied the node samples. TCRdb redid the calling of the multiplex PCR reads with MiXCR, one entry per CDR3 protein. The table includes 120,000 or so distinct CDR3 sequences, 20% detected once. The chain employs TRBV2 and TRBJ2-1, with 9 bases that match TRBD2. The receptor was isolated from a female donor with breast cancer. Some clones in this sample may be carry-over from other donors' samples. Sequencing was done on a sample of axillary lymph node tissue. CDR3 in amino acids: CASSEASGGYYNEQFF. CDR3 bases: TGTGCCAGCAGTGAAGCTAGCGGGGGCTACTACAATGAGCAGTTCTTC. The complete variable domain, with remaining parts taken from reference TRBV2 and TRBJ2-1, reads EPEVTQTPSHQVTQMGQEVILRCVPISNHLYFYWYRQILGQKVEFLVSFYNNEISEKSEIFDDQFSVERPDGSNFTLKIRSTKLEDSAMYFCASSEASGGYYNEQFFGPGTRLTVL.